A selection of T cell receptor beta chains follows, all from one sample in a study of cytomegalovirus exposure and HLA in healthy donors. Clones were read by immunoSEQ multiplex PCR, and TCRdb kept only the in-frame ones, dropping some. The sample lists around 94,000 clones, nearly 80% seen once, with approximately 4.6% in the top ten. The sequenced sample consisted of PBMCs. These receptor sequences come from a woman aged 40 to 49 in good health and CMV-seropositive. Both conserved end residues are part of each CDR3. The order of the fields is clone size, J gene, D gene, V gene, CDR3 DNA, CDR3 protein. A D gene is named only where the DNA matches it firmly. Size is omitted from some rows. Given values are once, few, many or a class for expanded clones.

clone size: -
J gene: TRBJ2-1
D gene: -
V gene: TRBV2
CDR3 DNA: TGTGCCAGCAGTGTTGTAGGGGTCAATGAGCAGTTCTTC
CDR3 protein: CASSVVGVNEQFF

clone size: -
J gene: TRBJ1-4
D gene: -
V gene: TRBV5-6
CDR3 DNA: TGTGCCAGCAGCTTCAGGCAGCCCGCAACTAATGAAAAACTGTTTTTT
CDR3 protein: CASSFRQPATNEKLFF

clone size: -
J gene: TRBJ2-3
D gene: TRBD2
V gene: TRBV7-3
CDR3 DNA: TGTGCCAGCAGCCTGACTAGCGAACCCACAGATACGCAGTATTTT
CDR3 protein: CASSLTSEPTDTQYF

clone size: -
J gene: TRBJ1-1
D gene: -
V gene: TRBV6-5
CDR3 DNA: TGTGCCAGCAGTATACAGGGTTACACTGAAGCTTTCTTT
CDR3 protein: CASSIQGYTEAFF

clone size: -
J gene: TRBJ2-1
D gene: -
V gene: TRBV4-2
CDR3 DNA: TGTGCCAGCAGCCCTACAGGGAATGAGCAGTTCTTC
CDR3 protein: CASSPTGNEQFF

clone size: -
J gene: TRBJ1-2
D gene: TRBD1
V gene: TRBV6-5
CDR3 DNA: TGTGCCAGTGGCCCTTTCGGGACAGGGAACTATGGCTACACCTTC
CDR3 protein: CASGPFGTGNYGYTF

clone size: -
J gene: TRBJ2-1
D gene: TRBD1
V gene: TRBV6-5
CDR3 DNA: TGTGCCAGCAGCGTACAGGGGGGATACAATGAGCAGTTCTTC
CDR3 protein: CASSVQGGYNEQFF

clone size: -
J gene: TRBJ2-2
D gene: TRBD1
V gene: TRBV7-2
CDR3 DNA: TGTGCCAGCAGCTTAGAGGGACAGGGATTAACCGGGGAGCTGTTTTTT
CDR3 protein: CASSLEGQGLTGELFF

clone size: -
J gene: TRBJ2-5
D gene: TRBD2
V gene: TRBV28
CDR3 DNA: TGTGCCAGCTTAGAATCTAGCGGGAGGGCAGCGACCCAGTACTTC
CDR3 protein: CASLESSGRAATQYF

clone size: -
J gene: TRBJ2-3
D gene: TRBD1
V gene: TRBV6-1
CDR3 DNA: TGTGCCAGCAGTGAAGGGACAGGGGCAGATACGCAGTATTTT
CDR3 protein: CASSEGTGADTQYF

clone size: -
J gene: TRBJ2-2
D gene: -
V gene: TRBV5-8
CDR3 DNA: TGTGCCAGCGCTCCCCGGGTTGACACCGGGGAGCTGTTTTTT
CDR3 protein: CASAPRVDTGELFF

clone size: -
J gene: TRBJ2-4
D gene: -
V gene: TRBV18
CDR3 DNA: TGTGCCAGCTCACTTGCCAGAGGGTCGGACATTCAGTACTTC
CDR3 protein: CASSLARGSDIQYF

clone size: -
J gene: TRBJ2-6
D gene: -
V gene: TRBV7-2
CDR3 DNA: TGTGCCAGCAGCTTAATACAGGCCTTCTCTGGGGCCAACGTCCTGACTTTC
CDR3 protein: CASSLIQAFSGANVLTF

clone size: -
J gene: TRBJ1-2
D gene: -
V gene: TRBV27
CDR3 DNA: TGTGCCAGCAGTTTACTTTTCGACTCTGGCTACACCTTC
CDR3 protein: CASSLLFDSGYTF

clone size: few
J gene: TRBJ1-4
D gene: -
V gene: TRBV14
CDR3 DNA: TGTGCCAGCAGCCAAGATTTGAGAGCAACTAATGAAAAACTGTTTTTT
CDR3 protein: CASSQDLRATNEKLFF

clone size: -
J gene: TRBJ1-2
D gene: -
V gene: TRBV30
CDR3 DNA: TGTGCCTGGAGTCAGGGCGGGGGGTATGGCTACACCTTC
CDR3 protein: CAWSQGGGYGYTF

clone size: -
J gene: TRBJ2-1
D gene: TRBD1
V gene: TRBV27
CDR3 DNA: TGTGCCAGCATCCCGGGACAGGGTGGTAGTAATGAGCAGTTCTTC
CDR3 protein: CASIPGQGGSNEQFF

clone size: -
J gene: TRBJ2-1
D gene: TRBD2
V gene: TRBV19
CDR3 DNA: TGTGCCAGTACGTTTGCGGGAGGGAGCAATGAGCAGTTCTTC
CDR3 protein: CASTFAGGSNEQFF

clone size: -
J gene: TRBJ2-7
D gene: TRBD2
V gene: TRBV11-2
CDR3 DNA: TGTGCCAGCAGCTTAGGGGCTAGCGGGACCCAGTACGAGCAGTACTTC
CDR3 protein: CASSLGASGTQYEQYF

clone size: -
J gene: TRBJ2-1
D gene: TRBD2
V gene: TRBV18
CDR3 DNA: TGTGCCAGCTCCCTGACTAGCGGGCCCTACAATGAGCAGTTCTTC
CDR3 protein: CASSLTSGPYNEQFF

clone size: once
J gene: TRBJ2-1
D gene: TRBD2
V gene: TRBV9
CDR3 DNA: TGTGCCAGCAGCGTATCCGTACCGGGGGGAAACGACAATGAGCAGTTCTTC
CDR3 protein: CASSVSVPGGNDNEQFF

clone size: -
J gene: TRBJ2-7
D gene: TRBD2
V gene: TRBV19
CDR3 DNA: TGTGCCAGTAGTATAAGCGGGAGATCCTACGAGCAGTACTTC
CDR3 protein: CASSISGRSYEQYF